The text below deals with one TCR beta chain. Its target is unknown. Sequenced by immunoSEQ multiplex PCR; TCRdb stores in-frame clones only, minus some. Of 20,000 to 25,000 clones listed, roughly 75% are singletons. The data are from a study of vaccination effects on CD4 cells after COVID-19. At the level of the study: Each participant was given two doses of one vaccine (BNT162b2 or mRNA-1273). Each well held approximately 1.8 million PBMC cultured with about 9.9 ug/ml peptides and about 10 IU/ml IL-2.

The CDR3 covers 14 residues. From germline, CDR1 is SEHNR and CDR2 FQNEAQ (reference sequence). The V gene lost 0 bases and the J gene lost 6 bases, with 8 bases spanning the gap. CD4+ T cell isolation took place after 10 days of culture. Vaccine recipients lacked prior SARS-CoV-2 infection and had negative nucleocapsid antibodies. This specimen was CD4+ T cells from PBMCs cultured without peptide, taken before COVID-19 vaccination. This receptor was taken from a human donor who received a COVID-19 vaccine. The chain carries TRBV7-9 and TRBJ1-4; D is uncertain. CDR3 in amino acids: CASSLARPDEKLFF. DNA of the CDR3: TGTGCCAGCAGCTTAGCACGGCCTGATGAAAAACTGTTTTTT.